This section outlines one T cell receptor beta chain sequence together with its context. Its antigen has not been determined. One base away there is no much larger clone; base qualities are not given. The data derive from a study of T cell changes during pregnancy in multiple sclerosis (dated by TCRdb to about 2019). At the level of the whole study: In women with multiple sclerosis, the researchers looked at how the T cell repertoire shifted as pregnancy progressed.

Library preparation was by the immunoSEQ multiplex PCR assay. The clones in this table, taken by TCRdb from immuneACCESS, are in-frame only. Not every clone is retained; where verified, under half of the shortfall comes from an unresolved V gene, and the cause of the rest is unknown. In all, the sample holds around 57,000 clones, and roughly 88% of those were seen once. The top ten clonotypes cover 6% to 7.5% of the sample. After removal of 4 bases from V and 2 bases from J, the junction retains 6 bases not matched to a gene. The CDR3 has 14 amino acids, counting the end cysteine and phenylalanine. Only the CDR3 region is kept as DNA, spanning 42 bases read in frame from base 1. The germline V gene encodes CDR1 SGHKS and CDR2 YYEKEE (reference sequence).

The chain is encoded by TRBV5-5 joined to TRBJ2-7; a stretch of 7 junction bases matches TRBD1. The material sequenced was peripheral blood, taken in the third trimester of pregnancy. This receptor was obtained from a female donor in good health, enrolled as a control in a pregnancy study. The CDR3 region has the sequence CASSHWDRAYEQYF. The DNA is as follows: TGTGCCAGCAGCCATTGGGACAGAGCCTACGAGCAGTACTTC. Joined to the reference TRBV5-5 and TRBJ2-7 proteins, this CDR3 gives the full variable domain: DAGVTQSPTHLIKTRGQQVTLRCSPISGHKSVSWYQQVLGQGPQFIFQYYEKEERGRGNFPDRFSARQFPNYSSELNVNALLLGDSALYLCASSHWDRAYEQYFGPGTRLTVT.